A selection of T cell receptor beta chains follows, all from one sample in a study of shared T cell receptors in the human thymus. TCRdb's table, derived via immunoSEQ multiplex PCR, lists solely in-frame clones and lacks some. The profile shows hundreds of thousands of clones, approximately 95% of them singletons. Sequencing input: thymocytes. The receptors stem from a human donor. CDR3s include the opening cysteine and the closing phenylalanine or tryptophan. The order of the fields is V gene, D gene, J gene, clone size, CDR3 DNA, CDR3 protein. The D gene is left open where the match is weak. Only part of the rows carry a size: once, few, many, or a class if the clone is expanded.

>TRBV5-1|.|TRBJ2-5|.
TGCGCCAGCACCCCACCGGGGGGCGGCCGGGCCCAGTACTTC
CASTPPGGGRAQYF
>TRBV7-9|TRBD1|TRBJ1-1|.
TGTGCCAGCAGCTTACCCCTTGTGTTGGACAGGGTCACTGAAGCTTTCTTT
CASSLPLVLDRVTEAFF
>TRBV6-1|TRBD2|TRBJ2-5|.
TGTGCCAGTGTGGGCGCCGGGGGGCAAGAGACCCAGTACTTC
CASVGAGGQETQYF
>TRBV7-9|TRBD1|TRBJ2-7|once
TGTGCCAGCAGCCCCCAACCGACAGGGGGGGTCGCTCCTTTGGACGAGCAGTACTTC
CASSPQPTGGVAPLDEQYF
>TRBV20-1|.|TRBJ2-1|.
TGCAGTGCCACCACTAGCAATGAGCAGTTCTTC
CSATTSNEQFF
>TRBV4-2|.|TRBJ1-2|.
TGTGCCAGCAGCCAAGAGGGGAGATATGGCTACACCTTC
CASSQEGRYGYTF
>TRBV14|.|TRBJ2-1|.
TGTGCCAGCAGCTCTTACAATGAGCAGTTCTTC
CASSSYNEQFF
>TRBV5-1|TRBD1|TRBJ1-2|.
TGCGCCAGCAGCTTCGGCCAGGGGGCACCCCCTTGGGGCTACACCTTC
CASSFGQGAPPWGYTF
>TRBV5-6|.|TRBJ1-2|.
TGTGCCAGCAGCATCCGAAAGTCTGGCTACACCTTC
CASSIRKSGYTF
>TRBV28|TRBD1|TRBJ2-5|.
TGTGCCAGCGGACTGGGGACAGGGGCAGAGACCCAGTACTTC
CASGLGTGAETQYF
>TRBV27|.|TRBJ2-1|.
TGTGCCAGCAGTTTCTGGCGCCGGGGTAATGAGCAGTTCTTC
CASSFWRRGNEQFF
>TRBV5-1|TRBD1|TRBJ1-3|.
TGCGCCAGCAGCCAGGACAGGGAAGGAGAAAACACCATATATTTT
CASSQDREGENTIYF
>TRBV18|.|TRBJ1-4|.
TGTGCCAGCTCACCACGAGGTGGCCAGGGTGGCGAAAAACTGTTTTTT
CASSPRGGQGGEKLFF
>TRBV18|.|TRBJ1-1|.
TGTGCCAGCTCACTCACAGGGTTGGACACTGAAGCTTTCTTT
CASSLTGLDTEAFF
>TRBV5-1|.|TRBJ1-2|.
TGCGCCAGCAGTTTAGGCCGCGACCGTGACTGCTACACCTTC
CASSLGRDRDCYTF
>TRBV21-1|.|TRBJ2-1|.
TGTGCCAGCGCCCCTCCGAGACACTGCTCGGACAATGAGCAGTTCTTC
CASAPPRHCSDNEQFF
>TRBV27|TRBD1|TRBJ2-2|.
TGTGCCAGCAGTTTAAGCGGGACAGGGGATTCCACCGGGGAGCTGTTTTTT
CASSLSGTGDSTGELFF
>TRBV7-9|.|TRBJ1-1|.
TGTGCCAGCAGCTTAGTGCGGACAGCCATGAACACTGAAGCTTTCTTT
CASSLVRTAMNTEAFF
>TRBV5-1|.|TRBJ1-4|.
TGCGCCAGCAGCTATGGGGGACCCGAGGGTGAAAAACTGTTTTTT
CASSYGGPEGEKLFF
>TRBV27|.|TRBJ1-1|few
TGTGCCAGCAGGGGGCGCACTGAAGCTTTCTTT
CASRGRTEAFF
>TRBV27|.|TRBJ1-2|.
TGTGCCAGCAGTTTGACAATACCCGACGGTAACTATGGCTACACCTTC
CASSLTIPDGNYGYTF
>TRBV9|TRBD2|TRBJ2-3|.
TGTGCCAGCAGGCCTGGACTAGCGGTTTGGGATACGCAGTATTTT
CASRPGLAVWDTQYF
>TRBV14|.|TRBJ1-4|.
TGTGCCAGCAGCCCAGCATCCAGGAGGACTAATGAAAAACTGTTTTTT
CASSPASRRTNEKLFF
>TRBV2|TRBD1|TRBJ2-1|.
TGTGCCAGCAGTTACGGACAGGGCGCCTACAATGAGCAGTTCTTC
CASSYGQGAYNEQFF
>TRBV28|TRBD2|TRBJ2-1|once
TGTGCCAGCAGGACTAGCGGGGGTATTTCGAATGAGCAGTTCTTC
CASRTSGGISNEQFF
>TRBV5-1|TRBD2|TRBJ2-5|.
TGCGCCAGCAGCTTGGTTGTGGGACTAGCGGGGAACGAGACCCAGTACTTC
CASSLVVGLAGNETQYF
>TRBV28|.|TRBJ2-7|few
TGTGCCAGCAGTAGCTCCTACGAGCAGTACTTC
CASSSSYEQYF
>TRBV28|.|TRBJ2-7|.
TGTGCCAGCAGTTTACGAGGATTCTCCTACGAGCAGTACTTC
CASSLRGFSYEQYF
>TRBV4-3|TRBD2|TRBJ2-1|.
TGCGCCAGCAGCCAAGGGGCAGCGGGAGGGCCCTTTTGGTATGAGCAGTTCTTC
CASSQGAAGGPFWYEQFF
>TRBV27|.|TRBJ1-5|.
TGTGCCAGCAGTTTAAGAGCGGATACGAGCAATCAGCCCCAGCATTTT
CASSLRADTSNQPQHF
>TRBV28|TRBD1|TRBJ1-2|.
TGTGCCAGCAGTCAAGGGGCAGGGGGAGACTATGGCTACACCTTC
CASSQGAGGDYGYTF
>TRBV5-6|.|TRBJ1-2|.
TGTGCCAGCAGCTTGGACAGAGTATTCGACACCTTC
CASSLDRVFDTF
>TRBV10-3|.|TRBJ1-4|.
TGTGCCATCAGTGAGGGGCAGACGGCTAATGAAAAACTGTTTTTT
CAISEGQTANEKLFF
>TRBV7-3|TRBD1|TRBJ1-1|.
TGTGCCAGCAGCGTCGACAGGGTAAGACCGATGAACACTGAAGCTTTCTTT
CASSVDRVRPMNTEAFF
>TRBV29-1|.|TRBJ1-4|.
TGCAGCGTTGGGGGGCAGAGGAATGAAAAACTGTTTTTT
CSVGGQRNEKLFF
>TRBV30|TRBD2|TRBJ2-7|.
TGTGCCTGGAGTGGGCTAGCGGGAGGGTACGAGCAGTACTTC
CAWSGLAGGYEQYF
>TRBV7-9|.|TRBJ2-2|.
TGTGCCAGCACCCCCCAGGGACCTTATCCATCCGGGGAGCTGTTTTTT
CASTPQGPYPSGELFF
>TRBV11-2|TRBD1|TRBJ1-4|.
TGTGCCAGCAGCTTAGGAGGGGGCGCTAATGAAAAACTGTTTTTT
CASSLGGGANEKLFF
>TRBV19|.|TRBJ2-1|.
TGTGCCAGTAGACCCTCGGGACTGCACGACCTTACCTCCTACAATGAGCAGTTCTTC
CASRPSGLHDLTSYNEQFF
>TRBV7-7|.|TRBJ2-3|.
TGTGCCAGCAGCCTCACGGGCGGGAGCACAGATACGCAGTATTTT
CASSLTGGSTDTQYF
>TRBV4-1|TRBD1|TRBJ2-1|once
TGCGCCAGCAGCCAAGATAGCCTCGGGACAGGGGACAATGAGCAGTTCTTC
CASSQDSLGTGDNEQFF
>TRBV5-1|TRBD1|TRBJ1-2|.
TGCGCCAGCAGCTTGGGGACAGGGTACTATGGCTACACCTTC
CASSLGTGYYGYTF
>TRBV27|TRBD1|TRBJ2-7|.
TGTGCCAGCAGTTCGCGGGACAGGGGGCCCTCCTACGAGCAGTACTTC
CASSSRDRGPSYEQYF
>TRBV5-4|.|TRBJ2-1|.
TGTGCCAGCAGCCGATTTAAGACAGATTACAATGAGCAGTTCTTC
CASSRFKTDYNEQFF
>TRBV27|.|TRBJ1-5|.
TGTGCCAGCAGACTGGCAGGGGCCCAGAGTTATAGCAATCAGCCCCAGCATTTT
CASRLAGAQSYSNQPQHF
>TRBV28|TRBD2|TRBJ2-2|.
TGTGCCAGCAGTTCCCACTTACTAGCGGGAGGGCCGAACACCGGGGAGCTGTTTTTT
CASSSHLLAGGPNTGELFF
>TRBV5-1|.|TRBJ2-5|.
TGCGCCAGCAGCCTGCCTCCGGGGGCGGGGGTAGAGACCCAGTACTTC
CASSLPPGAGVETQYF
>TRBV28|TRBD1|TRBJ2-1|.
TGTGCCAGCAGTTCCCGGACAGGCAAAAGCTCCTACAATGAGCAGTTCTTC
CASSSRTGKSSYNEQFF
>TRBV11-3|.|TRBJ2-7|.
TGTGCCAGCAGCCCGCAGGGATCCTACGAGCAGTACTTC
CASSPQGSYEQYF
>TRBV27|TRBD2|TRBJ2-4|.
TGTGCCAGCAGTCTCAACCCCGGGGGGGAAAACATTCAGTACTTC
CASSLNPGGENIQYF
>TRBV19|.|TRBJ1-1|.
TGTGCCAGTATCGGGGGCGTGGGCACTGAAGCTTTCTTT
CASIGGVGTEAFF
>TRBV28|.|TRBJ2-7|.
TGTGCCAGCAGGTCGTCCCGGGACGGATTCTCCTACGAGCAGTACTTC
CASRSSRDGFSYEQYF
>TRBV19|TRBD1|TRBJ1-1|.
TGTGCCAGTAGTCAACCACCCGGCGACAGGGGGAAAATGAACACTGAAGCTTTCTTT
CASSQPPGDRGKMNTEAFF
>TRBV6-5|.|TRBJ2-7|.
TGTGCCACCCTCGGTCTGCCGCAGTACTTC
CATLGLPQYF
>TRBV7-9|.|TRBJ1-1|once
TGTGCCAGCAGCTTAGAGGGCGAAGCTTTCTTT
CASSLEGEAFF